The 30 T cell receptor beta chains presented below share a single source sample, sequenced in a study of blood T cells in healthy people across ages. With a J-beta primer mix and a sample-barcoded 5' primer, a second PCR ran about 7 to 12 cycles. TCRdb re-called the 5' RACE reads with MiXCR, one entry per CDR3 protein. Of 1,800,000 or so distinct CDR3 sequences in the sample, about 39% were seen once. The sequenced sample was blood. These receptors came from a human donor in good health.

The V call is TRBV7-3, the J call TRBJ1-4, with D perhaps matching TRBD1 (5 bases). In germline, CDR1 is SGHTA, CDR2 FQGTGA. Trimming took 2 bases from V and 3 from J, leaving 10 bases between them. The CDR3 covers 15 residues. CDR3 residues: CASSLGAGSNEKLFF. The DNA for the CDR3 is TGTGCCAGCAGCTTAGGGGCGGGGTCTAATGAAAAACTGTTTTTT. Looking up the rest from reference TRBV7-3 and TRBJ1-4 gives the full variable domain: GAGVSQTPSNKVTEKGKYVELRCDPISGHTALYWYRQSLGQGPEFLIYFQGTGAADDSGLPNDRFFAVRPEGSVSTLKIQRTERGDSAVYLCASSLGAGSNEKLFFGSGTQLSVL.

This clonotype was seen more than once but under ten times. The J gene is TRBJ1-1, the V gene TRBV4-3; D might be TRBD1 (5 bases). Trimming removed 0 bases from V and 11 bases from J, with 13 bases in between. This CDR3 is built from 13 residues. Per germline, CDR1 LGHNA and CDR2 YSLEER. The CDR3 region is CASSQDPGTLAFF. The CDR3 DNA reads as TGCGCCAGCAGCCAAGATCCGGGGACGTTGGCTTTCTTT.

This clonotype was recorded a few times. The V gene is TRBV29-1, the J gene TRBJ2-3; TRBD2 might be the D (6 bases). CDR1 and CDR2 (germline): SQVTM, ANQGSEA. This CDR3 has 16 residues. The V gene lost 8 bases and the J gene lost 2 bases, with 23 bases spanning the gap. CDR3 sequence: CSPHFREEKDTDTQYF. DNA for the CDR3: TGCAGCCCTCACTTCAGGGAGGAGAAGGACACAGATACGCAGTATTTT.

This clonotype was seen more than once but under ten times. Being one base from a much bigger clone, this may be a read error. The CDR3 region is CASSSHKGGNQPQHF. CDR3 DNA: TGTGCCAGCAGCTCCCACAAGGGTGGCAATCAGCCCCAGCATTTT. The chain has TRBV7-2 and TRBJ1-5, with D uncertain. V was shortened by 4 bases and J by 2 bases, with 12 bases between the two germline ends. Germline CDR1 SGHTA, CDR2 FQGNSA. The CDR3 length is 15 residues.

This sequence joins TRBV7-9 and TRBJ1-2; weak D call: TRBD1 (6 bases). Germline values: CDR1 SEHNR, CDR2 FQNEAQ (reference sequence). Trimming took off 5 bases at V and 5 bases at J, with 18 bases between the two ends. The CDR3 contains 15 residues. In nucleotides, the CDR3 is TGTGCCAGCAGCCTACAGGGTCGTGCGAATTATGGCTACACCTTC. Translated: CASSLQGRANYGYTF. Variable domain in full (rest from reference TRBV7-9 and TRBJ1-2): DTGVSQNPRHKITKRGQNVTFRCDPISEHNRLYWYRQTLGQGPEFLTYFQNEAQLEKSRLLSDRFSAERPKGSFSTLEIQRTEQGDSAMYLCASSLQGRANYGYTFGSGTRLTVV.

This clonotype has more than one count but fewer than ten. The V and J genes are TRBV3-1 and TRBJ2-7; D gene ambiguous. Germline assignment: CDR1 LGHDT and CDR2 YNNKEL (reference sequence). Deletions cut 0 bases from V and 5 bases from J, with 5 bases between. The CDR3 loop spans 12 amino acids. The CDR3 is CASSQDWDEQYF. In DNA, the CDR3 is TGTGCCAGCAGCCAAGATTGGGACGAGCAGTACTTC.

Remarks on this clonotype: One junction end disagrees with the germline gene, perhaps due to a read error. The CDR3 DNA sequence: TGTGTCAGCAGCGTAGGGGGGGGTGGCCCCACAGATACGCAGTATTTT. Its translation: CVSSVGGGGPTDTQYF. The chain has TRBV9 and TRBJ2-3, with a weak D call TRBD2 (7 bases). This CDR3 contains 16 residues. From germline, CDR1 is SGDLS and CDR2 YYNGEE.

This clonotype was seen a handful of times. V gene TRBV5-1 combines with J gene TRBJ1-5, with D unclear. The CDR3 loop spans 14 amino acids. Germline CDR1 and CDR2: SGHRS and YFSETQ. Trimming removed 4 bases from V and 2 bases from J, with 10 bases in between. The chain's CDR3 is CASSEGSGNQPQHF. Written as DNA, the CDR3 is TGCGCCAGCAGCGAGGGATCGGGCAATCAGCCCCAGCATTTT.

This clonotype has only a few counts. This chain uses TRBV5-1 with TRBJ2-2; weak D call: TRBD2 (6 bases). Trimming shortened V by 4 bases and J by 3 bases, and 13 bases separated the two germline ends. The CDR3 is made up of 15 amino acids. The germline gives CDR1 SGHRS, CDR2 YFSETQ. CDR3 in amino acids: CASSLGGTDTGELFF. As DNA, the CDR3 is TGCGCCAGCAGCCTTGGGGGGACGGACACCGGGGAGCTGTTTTTT.

The rearrangement joins TRBV28 to TRBJ2-7, with D maybe TRBD1 (6 bases). The germline gives CDR1 MDHEN, CDR2 SYDVKM. The CDR3 has 12 amino acids. Trimming pared 5 bases from V and 6 bases from J, leaving 11 bases between. The CDR3 sequence: CASSNSRGEQYF. DNA for the CDR3: TGTGCCAGCAGTAACTCCAGGGGCGAGCAGTACTTC.

The rearrangement uses TRBV6-5 and TRBJ1-2, with 7 bases fitting TRBD1. J gave up 5 bases and V 0 bases, and 9 bases lay outside the gene matches. This CDR3 has 16 amino acids. The germline CDR1 and CDR2 sequences are MNHEY and SVGAGI. CDR3 sequence (DNA): TGTGCCAGCAGTTACTCGTGGGGACAGACTTCGTATGGCTACACCTTC. It codes for CASSYSWGQTSYGYTF.

The V gene is TRBV4-3, the J gene TRBJ1-1; D remains unclear. CDR1 and CDR2 (germline): LGHNA, YSLEER. The CDR3 totals 16 residues. Trimming left V 0 bases short and J 2 bases short, with 13 bases between. The CDR3, as DNA: TGCGCCAGCAGCCAAGACCCGGAGGTTTATAACACTGAAGCTTTCTTT. As protein: CASSQDPEVYNTEAFF.

V and J are TRBV14 and TRBJ1-1; tentative D call: TRBD1 (6 bases). Trimming pared 4 bases from V and 3 bases from J, leaving 18 bases between. The germline V gene encodes CDR1 SGHDN and CDR2 FVKESK. The CDR3 covers 16 residues. CDR3 coding DNA: TGTGCCAGCAGCCCGTTCGGGGGGGCGCGGGACACTGAAGCTTTCTTT. Its translation: CASSPFGGARDTEAFF.

This clonotype appeared a few times. The chain links TRBV6-2 or TRBV6-3 to TRBJ2-7; TRBD1 aligns across 7 bases. V was pared by 7 bases and J by 3 bases, with 12 bases of the junction left unmatched. The CDR3 spans 15 residues. CDR1 is MNHEY, CDR2 SVGEGT, per germline. The CDR3 region is CASKPGTAPIYEQYF. The DNA of the CDR3 is TGTGCCAGCAAACCCGGGACAGCCCCCATCTACGAGCAGTACTTC.

The rearrangement links TRBV2 to TRBJ1-2, with a possible D match to TRBD1 (6 bases). Germline V CDR1 and CDR2: SNHLY, FYNNEI. The CDR3 loop spans 14 amino acids. V shed 4 bases and J shed 5 bases, with 14 bases lying between them. CDR3 residues: CASSVMGARYGYTF. The CDR3 nucleotides are TGTGCCAGCAGTGTGATGGGGGCTCGGTATGGCTACACCTTC. Full variable domain (missing parts from reference TRBV2 and TRBJ1-2): EPEVTQTPSHQVTQMGQEVILRCVPISNHLYFYWYRQILGQKVEFLVSFYNNEISEKSEIFDDQFSVERPDGSNFTLKIRSTKLEDSAMYFCASSVMGARYGYTFGSGTRLTVV.

In its sample, this clonotype was seen a few times. DNA for the CDR3: TGTGCCAGCAGCTTGGAGCTCTCCAGCAATCAGCCCCAGCATTTT. It encodes CASSLELSSNQPQHF. The chain combines TRBV5-8 with TRBJ1-5, with D unclear. Trimming removed 0 bases from V and 1 base from J, with 8 bases in between. Germline lookup yields CDR1 SGHTS and CDR2 YDEGEE. The CDR3 totals 15 residues.

V and J are TRBV15 and TRBJ1-2; 7 bases are shared with TRBD1. Germline-derived CDR1 and CDR2 are LNHNV and YYDKDF (reference sequence). After removal of 3 bases from V and 4 bases from J, the junction contained 2 bases not matched to a gene. The CDR3 is 13 residues long. The CDR3 reads CATSRGTAYGYTF. The CDR3 DNA sequence: TGTGCCACCAGCAGGGGGACAGCCTATGGCTACACCTTC.

J is TRBJ2-2 and V is TRBV4-3, with D unresolved. Trimming cost V 3 bases and J 0 bases, with 8 bases left between them. The length of the CDR3 is 15 residues. From germline, CDR1 is LGHNA and CDR2 YSLEER. The CDR3 here is CASSHGRTNTGELFF. In DNA form, the CDR3 reads TGCGCCAGCAGCCATGGACGGACGAACACCGGGGAGCTGTTTTTT.

The gene calls are TRBV11-2 and TRBJ2-5; 7 nucleotides align to TRBD1. Germline-derived CDR1 and CDR2 are SGHAT and FQNNGV. The CDR3 totals 15 residues. With V trimmed by 5 bases and J by 3 bases, 9 bases remained unmatched. The chain's CDR3 is CASSIGETGKETQYF. The CDR3 region has the DNA TGTGCCAGCAGCATAGGCGAGACAGGGAAAGAGACCCAGTACTTC.

The J gene is TRBJ2-1, the V gene TRBV5-1; no firm D call. The CDR3 is made up of 14 amino acids. From germline, CDR1 is SGHRS and CDR2 YFSETQ. V dropped 0 bases and J dropped 3 bases, with 7 bases sitting between them. CDR3 sequence: CASSLATLYNEQFF. DNA for the CDR3: TGCGCCAGCAGCTTGGCGACACTCTACAATGAGCAGTTCTTC.

On this clonotype itself: One end of the junction fails to match germline, which may point to a read error. V and J are TRBV5-1 and TRBJ2-1, with a weak D call TRBD1 (6 bases). The CDR3 is 15 amino acids. Per the germline V gene, CDR1 is SGHRS and CDR2 is YFSETQ. CDR3 DNA: TGCGCCAGCAGCTCTACAGGGCCCGCCTACAGTGAGCAGTTCTTC. Translated: CASSSTGPAYSEQFF.

In nucleotides, the CDR3 is TGTGCCAGCAGTGAGGGCTGGGAGGGGGCTAACACTGAAGCTTTCTTT. Translating gives CASSEGWEGANTEAFF. The chain combines TRBV2 with TRBJ1-1; 7 bases fit TRBD1. With 3 bases clipped from V and 2 bases from J, the junction kept 9 bases outside the gene matches. The germline V gene has CDR1 SNHLY and CDR2 FYNNEI. The CDR3 is made up of 16 amino acids.

The chain uses TRBV7-3 and TRBJ2-7; perhaps TRBD2 as D (7 bases). This CDR3 contains 15 residues. Germline V gene data show CDR1 as SGHTA and CDR2 as FQGTGA. The V end lost 2 bases, the J end lost 4 bases, and 15 bases lay between the germline ends. CDR3 bases: TGTGCCAGCAGCTTAGGCCGGGGGGCCGTATACGAGCAGTACTTC. This encodes CASSLGRGAVYEQYF.

This clonotype was recorded a few times. The chain carries TRBV7-9 and TRBJ1-1, with D possibly TRBD1 on 5 matching bases. CDR1 is SEHNR, CDR2 FQNEAQ, per germline (reference sequence). V lost 5 bases to trimming and J lost 0 bases, with 13 bases between them. The CDR3 runs to 15 residues. CDR3 in amino acids: CASSPVGRLNTEAFF. The CDR3 region has the DNA TGTGCCAGCAGCCCAGTGGGACGGCTGAACACTGAAGCTTTCTTT.

Only a few counts were recorded for this clonotype. The V and J genes are TRBV10-2 and TRBJ1-5, with TRBD1 matching 7 bases. The CDR3 sequence is 14 residues long. Germline values: CDR1 WSHSY, CDR2 SAAADI. V lost 0 bases to trimming and J lost 10 bases; unmatched junction nucleotides: 6. DNA of the CDR3: TGCGCCAGCAGTGAGTCAGGGGGCAGGCAACCCCAGCATTTT. Protein: CASSESGGRQPQHF.

This clonotype was observed a handful of times. The chain carries TRBV28 and TRBJ2-5, with 10 bases fitting TRBD2. CDR3 length equals 18 residues. Germline V gives CDR1 MDHEN, CDR2 SYDVKM. V shed 2 bases and J 4 bases; nucleotides not matched to a gene: 13. CDR3 nucleotides: TGTGCCAGCAGTTTAGGGTTAGCGGGGGGTCTAAGTGGAGAGACCCAGTACTTC. This translates into CASSLGLAGGLSGETQYF.

This clonotype came up a few times. V usage is TRBV20-1 and J usage is TRBJ2-1, with D uncertain. In germline, CDR1 is DFQATT, CDR2 SNEGSKA (reference sequence). Between the trimmed V and J ends, which lost 4 bases and 10 bases, there was a span of 26 bases. This CDR3 has 16 residues. The CDR3 reads CSAIPPEITANYEQFF. The CDR3 nucleotides read TGCAGTGCTATCCCTCCCGAGATCACAGCCAACTACGAGCAGTTCTTC.

The chain uses TRBV20-1 and TRBJ2-5; possible D gene TRBD1, 6 bases. CDR1 is DFQATT and CDR2 is SNEGSKA in the germline V gene (reference sequence). Trimming took off 5 bases at V and 3 bases at J, with 13 bases between the two ends. The CDR3 totals 13 residues. For the CDR3, the DNA is TGCAGTGCTCCAAGGGACAAGGAAGAGACCCAGTACTTC. Amino acid sequence: CSAPRDKEETQYF.

This clonotype was seen more than once but under ten times. The chain joins TRBV29-1 to TRBJ2-1; D is uncertain. Trimming took off 6 bases at V and 7 bases at J, with 13 bases between the two ends. There are 12 residues in the CDR3. CDR1 and CDR2 (germline): SQVTM, ANQGSEA. CDR3 loop: CSVDGSVNEQFF. The DNA of the CDR3 is TGCAGCGTGGACGGGTCGGTAAATGAGCAGTTCTTC.

The chain employs TRBV2 and TRBJ1-2; D is undetermined. CDR1 and CDR2 from the germline V gene are SNHLY and FYNNEI. Trimming took 2 bases from V and 1 from J, leaving 8 bases between them. The length of the CDR3 is 14 residues. This CDR3 is CASSERRNNYGYTF. CDR3 in DNA: TGTGCCAGCAGTGAAAGGCGGAATAACTATGGCTACACCTTC. The complete variable domain, with remaining parts taken from reference TRBV2 and TRBJ1-2, reads EPEVTQTPSHQVTQMGQEVILRCVPISNHLYFYWYRQILGQKVEFLVSFYNNEISEKSEIFDDQFSVERPDGSNFTLKIRSTKLEDSAMYFCASSERRNNYGYTFGSGTRLTVV.